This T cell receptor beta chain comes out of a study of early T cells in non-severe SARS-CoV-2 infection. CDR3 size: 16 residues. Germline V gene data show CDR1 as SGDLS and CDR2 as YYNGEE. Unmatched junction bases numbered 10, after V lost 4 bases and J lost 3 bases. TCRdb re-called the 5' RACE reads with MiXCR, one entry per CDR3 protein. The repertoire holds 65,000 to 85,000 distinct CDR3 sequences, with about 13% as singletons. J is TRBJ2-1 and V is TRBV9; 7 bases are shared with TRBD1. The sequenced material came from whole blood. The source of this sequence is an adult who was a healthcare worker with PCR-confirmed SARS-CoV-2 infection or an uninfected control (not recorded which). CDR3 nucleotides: TGTGCCAGCAGCCCATTACGACAGGGATACTACAATGAGCAGTTCTTC. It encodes CASSPLRQGYYNEQFF.